This entry is about one T cell receptor (beta chain). This entry belongs to a study of T cells in localized non-small cell lung cancer. Data came from immunoSEQ multiplex PCR; TCRdb stores just in-frame clones and leaves some out. This table has 45,000 to 60,000 clones, 80% to 90% appearing once. The CDR3 spans 14 residues. With 3 bases removed from V and 8 bases from J, the gap between germline ends came to 16 bases. From germline, CDR1 is SQVTM and CDR2 ANQGSEA. The gene calls are TRBV29-1 and TRBJ1-4; unclear D gene. The clonotype comes from a woman aged 35 to 70 with stage I lung adenocarcinoma. Sequenced here: peripheral blood, sampled before any cancer treatment. The CDR3 DNA follows: TGCAGCGTTGAGAGGACTGGACGAGGAGAAAAACTGTTTTTT. It encodes CSVERTGRGEKLFF.